This T cell receptor beta chain stems from a study of blood T cell repertoires in COVID-19. Overall study context: The cDNA or gDNA used as material had been derived from T cells, B-cell-depleted T cells, or PBMCs.

TCRdb keeps only in-frame clones here, not all; method: immunoSEQ multiplex PCR. The sample yields under 150,000 clones, 85% seen once. This CDR3 contains 11 residues. Germline CDR1 SGHRS, CDR2 YFSETQ. V lost 7 bases, J lost 2 bases, and 6 bases lay in between. The genes are TRBV5-1 and TRBJ2-5; tentative D call: TRBD1 (5 bases). This TCR came from a man aged 80 or over with acute or convalescent COVID-19. The material sequenced was peripheral blood. This CDR3 is CASRQQETQYF. CDR3 sequence (DNA): TGCGCCAGCCGACAGCAAGAGACCCAGTACTTC.